What follows are 26 T cell receptor beta chains derived from one specimen sequenced in a study of T cells in localized non-small cell lung cancer (dated by TCRdb to 2018 to 2021). The library was prepared using the immunoSEQ multiplex PCR assay. TCRdb mirrors the immuneACCESS table, restricted to in-frame sequences. Some clones are absent from its copies; in checked studies, under half trace to an unresolved V gene, and the reason for the others is unknown. The sample data list tens of thousands of clones, and approximately 90% of these were observed just once. The ten largest clones represent approximately 6.9% of the sample. Source: peripheral blood, taken before any cancer treatment. The receptors were gathered from a male donor older than 55 with stage I squamous cell lung carcinoma.

This clone came up a few times. V gene TRBV28 combines with J gene TRBJ1-3; no definite D call. Germline V gene sequence: CDR1 MDHEN, CDR2 SYDVKM. V was trimmed by 2 bases and J by 6 bases, leaving 2 bases between them. This CDR3 spans 11 amino acids. The CDR3 DNA reads TGTGCCAGCAGTTTAACAAACACCATATATTTT. Its translation is CASSLTNTIYF.

The CDR3 DNA sequence: TGTGCCTGGTCCTCTGGGGGATCCCAAGAGACCCAGTACTTC. Translated, it gives CAWSSGGSQETQYF. The genes are TRBV30 and TRBJ2-5; D tentatively reads TRBD1 or TRBD2 (5 bases each). This CDR3 has 14 amino acids. The germline V gene has CDR1 GTSNPN and CDR2 SVGIG (reference sequence). Trimming stripped 5 bases from V and 1 base from J, with 14 bases between.

This chain uses TRBV4-3 with TRBJ1-4; D unclear. Trimming left V 6 bases short and J 2 bases short, with 10 bases between. CDR1 is LGHNA and CDR2 is YSLEER in the germline V gene. The CDR3 extends over 14 amino acids. The DNA for the CDR3 is TGCGCCAGCAGGAACGACGGTACTAATGAAAAACTGTTTTTT. This gives the protein CASRNDGTNEKLFF.

The table lists this clone with a count of one. V gene TRBV21-1 combines with J gene TRBJ1-2. TRBV21-1 is described as a pseudogene. The CDR3 sequence is 16 residues long. The CDR3 here is CASSKAGGLTNYGYTF. DNA of the CDR3: TGTGCCAGCAGCAAAGCGGGGGGATTGACAAACTATGGCTACACCTTC.

The chain employs TRBV7-3 and TRBJ2-1; 7 bases are a match to TRBD1. CDR3 size: 13 residues. Germline loops: CDR1 SGHTA, CDR2 FQGTGA. V was pared by 6 bases and J by 2 bases, with 1 base of the junction left unmatched. The CDR3 sequence: CASSGQAYNEQFF. The CDR3 coding sequence is TGTGCCAGCAGTGGACAGGCCTACAATGAGCAGTTCTTC.

The chain combines TRBV4-1 with TRBJ2-7; perhaps TRBD2 as D (6 bases). The CDR3 has 15 residues. The germline V gene encodes CDR1 MGHRA and CDR2 YSYEKL. Trimming removed 4 bases at V and 2 bases at J, with 15 bases between. The CDR3 protein is CASSLAAGSTYEQYF. Here the CDR3 DNA reads TGCGCCAGCAGCCTGGCGGCGGGGTCCACCTACGAGCAGTACTTC.

This rearrangement joins TRBV30 to TRBJ1-6, with D possibly TRBD1 on 5 matching bases. The CDR3 extends over 14 amino acids. CDR1 and CDR2 (germline): GTSNPN, SVGIG (reference sequence). Trimming took 5 bases from V and 5 from J, leaving 13 bases between them. For the CDR3, the DNA is TGTGCCTGGGGTACAGGCATCGATAATTCACCCCTCCACTTT. Amino acid sequence: CAWGTGIDNSPLHF. The entire variable domain, with the rest obtained from reference TRBV30 and TRBJ1-6, is as follows: SQTIHQWPATLVQPVGSPLSLECTVEGTSNPNLYWYRQAAGRGLQLLFYSVGIGQISSEVPQNLSASRPQDRQFILSSKKLLLSDSGFYLCAWGTGIDNSPLHFGNGTRLTVT.

The CDR3, as DNA: TGTGCCATCAGTGAGCCGGACGGGACAGGGTCGAATGAGCAGTTCTTC. It codes for CAISEPDGTGSNEQFF. The V and J genes are TRBV10-3 and TRBJ2-1, with 9 bases that match TRBD1. CDR3 length: 16 residues. Germline CDR1 is ENHRY and CDR2 is SYGVKD. Trimming cost V 2 bases and J 7 bases; bases outside gene matches: 9.

This chain uses TRBV7-6 with TRBJ2-7; the match to TRBD1 covers 7 bases. This CDR3 is 15 amino acids long. Germline values: CDR1 SGHVS, CDR2 FNYEAQ. Losses at the gene ends were 7 bases for V and 4 bases for J; bases not matched to a gene: 13. The CDR3 here is CASTQGSGTAYEQYF. CDR3 in DNA: TGTGCCAGCACCCAGGGCTCTGGGACAGCTTACGAGCAGTACTTC.

The J gene is TRBJ2-5, the V gene TRBV18, with 10 bases lining up with TRBD1. The CDR3 has 17 amino acids. V dropped 0 bases and J dropped 6; count of bases not matched to a gene: 10. Germline V lookup: CDR1 KGHSH, CDR2 LQKENI. CDR3 nucleotide sequence: TGTGCCAGCTCACCACCTTCGTCGACAGGGGGCGGGAAGACCCAGTACTTC. This sequence encodes CASSPPSSTGGGKTQYF.

This chain uses TRBV6-1 with TRBJ1-6, with 7 bases that match TRBD1. CDR1 and CDR2 (germline): MNHNS, SASEGT. CDR3 size: 14 residues. V dropped 7 bases and J dropped 6; count of bases not matched to a gene: 6. In DNA form, the CDR3 reads TGTGCCAGCACATTGACAGGGAGTAATTCACCCCTCCACTTT. Protein sequence: CASTLTGSNSPLHF.

The V call is TRBV5-1, the J call TRBJ2-3; weak D call: TRBD1 (6 bases). CDR1 and CDR2 from the germline V gene are SGHRS and YFSETQ. The germline V and J ends were trimmed by 2 bases and 3 bases, with 16 bases remaining between them. The CDR3 has 16 residues. DNA for the CDR3: TGCGCCAGCAGCTTTCGATCAGGGGCCTTGACAGATACGCAGTATTTT. This gives the protein CASSFRSGALTDTQYF.

V gene TRBV7-2 combines with J gene TRBJ1-3; D may be TRBD1 (5 bases). The CDR3 has 15 residues. CDR1 is SGHTA, CDR2 FQGNSA, per germline. The V gene lost 1 base and the J gene lost 4 bases, with 11 bases spanning the gap. CDR3 sequence reads: CASSLVAGPGNTIYF. DNA for the CDR3: TGTGCCAGCAGCTTAGTGGCAGGGCCAGGAAACACCATATATTTT.

The chain recombines TRBV19 with TRBJ2-5; D might be TRBD2 (7 bases). Germline CDR1 is LNHDA and CDR2 is SQIVND (reference sequence). V was clipped by 5 bases and J by 5 bases, with 12 bases between them. The CDR3 is made up of 13 amino acids. The CDR3 DNA reads as TGTGCCAGTAGTCCGGGGGGCCATGAGACCCAGTACTTC. Its protein product is CASSPGGHETQYF.

The rearrangement links TRBV13 to TRBJ2-5, with D hard to call. The germline V gene has CDR1 PRHDT and CDR2 FYEKMQ (reference sequence). The CDR3 is 14 residues long. V lost 2 bases and J lost 1, with 8 bases in between. Here the CDR3 DNA reads TGTGCCAGCAGCTTATCCCCAGCCCAAGAGACCCAGTACTTC. Encoded protein: CASSLSPAQETQYF.

The chain couples TRBV27 to TRBJ2-7; D call uncertain. The ends were cut back, 3 bases at V and 3 bases at J, with 9 bases in the middle. This CDR3 region has 13 residues. Germline V gene data show CDR1 as MNHEY and CDR2 as SMNVEV (reference sequence). The CDR3 nucleotides are TGTGCCAGCAGTTTTGGCAGGCACTACGAGCAGTACTTC. Its translation is CASSFGRHYEQYF.

The table lists this clone with a count of one. Given the absence of the conserved phenylalanine or tryptophan at the CDR3 end, a read error is likely. This sequence joins TRBV19 and TRBJ1-2; possible D gene TRBD1, 5 bases. V was shortened by 4 bases and J by 3 bases, with 12 bases between the two germline ends. Germline V lookup: CDR1 LNHDA, CDR2 SQIVND (reference sequence). The CDR3 extends over 14 amino acids. The CDR3 bases are TGTGCCAGTAGTACTCCGGGGGGATACTATGGCTACACCCTC. It encodes CASSTPGGYYGYTL.

This chain uses TRBV7-3 with TRBJ2-3, with 8 bases that match TRBD2. The V and J ends lost 5 bases and 6 bases, in that order; junction bases with no gene match: 10. The CDR3 is 15 amino acids. Germline-derived CDR1 and CDR2 are SGHTA and FQGTGA. The CDR3 region is CASSAQSGTRDTQYF. CDR3 coding DNA: TGTGCCAGCAGCGCCCAATCGGGGACTAGGGATACGCAGTATTTT.

CDR3 nucleotides: TGTGCCAGCAGTCTGGGGGCGGGTAGCTATGGCTACACCTTC. As protein: CASSLGAGSYGYTF. This sequence joins TRBV6-6 and TRBJ1-2; the D gene is possibly TRBD1 (6 bases). V shed 5 bases and J shed 4 bases, with 14 bases lying between them. Germline values: CDR1 MNHNY, CDR2 SVGAGI (reference sequence). CDR3 size: 14 residues.

The rearrangement joins TRBV15 to TRBJ2-2; 11 positions match TRBD1. The V and J ends lost 1 base and 4 bases, in that order; junction bases with no gene match: 2. The CDR3 loop spans 16 amino acids. Germline V gives CDR1 LNHNV, CDR2 YYDKDF (reference sequence). The CDR3 DNA is TGTGCCACCAGCAGAGGGACAGGGGGCGGCACCGGGGAGCTGTTTTTT. It specifies CATSRGTGGGTGELFF.

The chain employs TRBV5-1 and TRBJ2-5; D gene unclear. Germline V gene data show CDR1 as SGHRS and CDR2 as YFSETQ. The CDR3 covers 11 residues. V lost 0 bases and J 8 bases, leaving 5 bases between the germline ends. CDR3 DNA: TGCGCCAGCAGCTTGGAAGCCACCCAGTACTTC. Protein product: CASSLEATQYF.

The rearrangement joins TRBV14 to TRBJ2-3; TRBD2 matches at 7 bases. The CDR3 consists of 18 residues. Germline trimming cut 0 bases from V and 4 bases from J; bases unmatched to any gene: 13. The germline V gene has CDR1 SGHDN and CDR2 FVKESK. In DNA form, the CDR3 reads TGTGCCAGCAGCCAAGATCGGCGGGGGAATCGGGGCGCAGATACGCAGTATTTT. Translated: CASSQDRRGNRGADTQYF.

This clone occurred a few times. For the CDR3, the DNA is TGTGCCAGCAGTGAATCGGCAGGGAGGCATTCACCCCTCCACTTT. It is translated as CASSESAGRHSPLHF. The genes are TRBV6-1 and TRBJ1-6; D is perhaps TRBD1 (5 bases). Trimming shortened V by 2 bases and J by 8 bases, and 13 bases separated the two germline ends. The CDR3 loop spans 15 amino acids. The germline V gene encodes CDR1 MNHNS and CDR2 SASEGT.

The CDR3 DNA reads as TGTGCCTGGAGTGCGGCACGGGGCGGGGGCAATCAGCCCCAGCATTTT. This codes for CAWSAARGGGNQPQHF. The chain couples TRBV30 to TRBJ1-5; D might be TRBD1 (5 bases). Germline V gene data show CDR1 as GTSNPN and CDR2 as SVGIG (reference sequence). The CDR3 contains 16 residues. V dropped 1 base and J dropped 2 bases, with 15 bases sitting between them.

This sequence joins TRBV28 and TRBJ1-5; D is unresolved. Germline V lookup: CDR1 MDHEN, CDR2 SYDVKM. The CDR3 covers 15 residues. V lost 3 bases and J lost 5, with 14 bases in between. CDR3 amino acids: CASSFPRRWDQPQHF. In DNA, the CDR3 is TGTGCCAGCAGTTTCCCGCGCAGGTGGGATCAGCCCCAGCATTTT.

The V and J genes are TRBV5-1 and TRBJ2-1; D is undetermined. The CDR3 sequence is 15 residues long. Germline loops: CDR1 SGHRS, CDR2 YFSETQ. V was shortened by 1 base and J by 0 bases, with 8 bases between the two germline ends. This chain's CDR3 is CASSLWIGSYNEQFF. CDR3 nucleotides: TGCGCCAGCAGCTTGTGGATTGGCTCCTACAATGAGCAGTTCTTC.